The next 22 T cell receptor beta chains were all read from a single sample in a study of T-cell memory formation after mild COVID-19 (TCRdb year 2021). The protocol used for the library was 5' RACE. The data were produced on an Illumina NovaSeq 6000. TCRdb cleaned the public reads at Q25 with fastp, built clones with MiXCR and kept in-frame beta chains. Records with the same CDR3 protein are collapsed into one entry carrying the most frequent genes and DNA. The sample yields some 280,000 distinct CDR3 sequences; around 15% were counted once. The biggest ten clones account for approximately 25% of the sample. The sequenced material came from PBMCs or a T cell subset sorted from them (not recorded which). The source of these receptors is a man aged 18 to 30 who had mild COVID-19 (a few samples of this study predate the infection). The sample titles of this study are shuffled in the database, so cell type and time point are left out; the donor was told from shared clones.

The sample holds a few counts of this clonotype. The chain is built from TRBV21-1 and TRBJ2-7; the table's D call, TRBD1, was not checked against the DNA. TRBV21-1 is marked as a pseudogene. The CDR3 consists of 18 residues. The CDR3 sequence: CASSRPDGQGLRLYEQYF. In DNA, the CDR3 is TGTGCCAGCAGCAGGCCCGACGGGCAGGGGCTTCGTCTCTACGAGCAGTACTTC.

This clonotype has just a few counts. V and J are TRBV12-3 or TRBV12-4 and TRBJ2-2; 9 bases match TRBD2. The trim removed 6 bases at V and 4 bases at J, leaving 6 bases unmatched. The CDR3 runs 15 residues. CDR3 DNA: TGTGCCAGCAGGGTCCTAGCGGGGCTCACCGGGGAGCTGTTTTTT. The encoded protein is CASRVLAGLTGELFF.

In DNA, the CDR3 is TGTGCCAGCAGTTTAGAGGAAGGGAGGCCGTACGTC. This gives the protein CASSLEEGRPYV. This chain uses TRBV12-3 or TRBV12-4 with TRBJ2-7, with a weak D call TRBD2 (6 bases). V gave up 1 base and J gave up 12 bases, with 13 bases separating them. The CDR3 spans 12 residues.

The rearrangement uses TRBV7-2 and TRBJ2-3; possible D gene TRBD2, 7 bases. This CDR3 is built from 17 residues. CDR1 is SGHTA and CDR2 is FQGNSA in the germline V gene. Trimming shortened V by 1 base and J by 0 bases, and 14 bases separated the two germline ends. CDR3 nucleotide sequence: TGTGCCAGCAGCTTAGAGTGGGGGGGCCTCAGCACAGATACGCAGTATTTT. Translation gives CASSLEWGGLSTDTQYF.

This clonotype was found a few times. This rearrangement joins TRBV20-1 to TRBJ1-5; 7 nucleotides align to TRBD1. The V gene's germline CDR1 is DFQATT and CDR2 SNEGSKA (reference sequence). The CDR3 is made up of 12 amino acids. V dropped 5 bases and J dropped 4; count of bases not matched to a gene: 2. The CDR3 region is CSALQGNQPQHF. The CDR3 bases are TGCAGTGCTCTACAGGGGAATCAGCCCCAGCATTTT.

The table lists this clonotype with many counts. The J gene is TRBJ1-1, the V gene TRBV5-1; no reliable D call. Germline CDR1 SGHRS, CDR2 YFSETQ. V was cut by 2 bases and J by 2 bases, with 4 bases left in between. The CDR3 is 12 amino acids. This CDR3 is CASSLSNTEAFF. CDR3 coding DNA: TGCGCCAGCAGCTTAAGTAACACTGAAGCTTTCTTT.

The chain has TRBV3-1 and TRBJ1-1; a possible D gene is TRBD1 (5 bases). Per germline, CDR1 LGHDT and CDR2 YNNKEL (reference sequence). The ends were cut back, 8 bases at V and 0 bases at J, with 10 bases in the middle. This CDR3 spans 13 amino acids. Written as DNA, the CDR3 is TGTGCCAGCGCCAGACAGTTGAACACTGAAGCTTTCTTT. As protein: CASARQLNTEAFF.

A few counts support this clonotype. This chain joins TRBV7-2 and TRBJ2-2; no clear D gene. CDR1 and CDR2 (germline): SGHTA, FQGNSA. CDR3 length: 13 residues. V gave up 4 bases and J gave up 8 bases, with 11 bases separating them. The CDR3 loop is CASSSWHDGELFF. The CDR3 DNA reads as TGTGCCAGCAGCTCTTGGCACGATGGGGAGCTGTTTTTT.

The chain recombines TRBV24-1 with TRBJ2-1; the match to TRBD1 covers 9 bases. V gave up 10 bases and J gave up 8 bases; unmatched junction bases: 8. CDR1 KGHDR and CDR2 SFDVKD come from the germline V gene. The CDR3 has 13 amino acids. The CDR3 sequence is CATGQGNEYEQFF. The CDR3 bases are TGTGCCACGGGACAGGGTAATGAGTATGAGCAGTTCTTC.

This clonotype was observed a few times. The chain carries TRBV5-6 and TRBJ2-5; 7 nucleotides match TRBD1. Trimming removed 3 bases from V and 2 bases from J; junction bases left unmatched: 7. In germline, CDR1 is SGHDT, CDR2 YYEEEE. The CDR3 spans 15 residues. The CDR3 is CASSSGTVLQETQYF. The CDR3 DNA is TGTGCCAGCAGCTCCGGGACAGTTCTACAAGAGACCCAGTACTTC.

This clonotype has a count of ten or more. The chain uses TRBV20-1 and TRBJ2-1, with D tentatively TRBD2 (6 bases). Trimming removed 6 bases at V and 4 bases at J, with 22 bases between. This CDR3 is built from 16 residues. In germline, CDR1 is DFQATT, CDR2 SNEGSKA (reference sequence). CDR3 loop: CSAKAFKAGQYNEQFF. CDR3 nucleotide sequence: TGCAGTGCGAAAGCGTTCAAGGCGGGGCAATACAATGAGCAGTTCTTC.

CDR3 sequence: CASSLTGMETQYF. DNA for the CDR3: TGTGCCAGCAGCTTAACGGGGATGGAGACCCAGTACTTC. The rearrangement uses TRBV7-2 and TRBJ2-5; possibly TRBD2 for D (5 bases). Trimming removed 2 bases at V and 5 bases at J, with 9 bases between. CDR1 and CDR2 (germline): SGHTA, FQGNSA. The CDR3 runs to 13 residues.

This clonotype has a handful of counts. The chain combines TRBV7-2 with TRBJ2-7, with D perhaps TRBD2 (6 bases). This CDR3 region has 14 residues. The germline V and J ends were trimmed by 2 bases and 1 base, with 9 bases remaining between them. Germline V gene sequence: CDR1 SGHTA, CDR2 FQGNSA. The CDR3: CASSLWGESYEQYV. The CDR3 DNA follows: TGTGCCAGCAGCTTATGGGGGGAGTCCTACGAGCAGTACGTC.

The V call is TRBV7-6, the J call TRBJ2-6, with TRBD2 matching 9 bases. The junction had 11 bases not matched to a gene; V was cut back by 5 bases and J by 0 bases. Germline CDR1 and CDR2: SGHVS and FNYEAQ. The CDR3 consists of 19 residues. This chain's CDR3 is CASSMKVAGAASGANVLTF. The DNA for the CDR3 is TGTGCCAGCAGCATGAAAGTAGCGGGGGCCGCCTCTGGGGCCAACGTCCTGACTTTC.

V is TRBV6-5 and J is TRBJ1-2, with D perhaps TRBD1 (5 bases). The CDR3 is 14 residues long. The V gene lost 5 bases and the J gene lost 7 bases, with 17 bases spanning the gap. CDR1 and CDR2 from the germline V gene are MNHEY and SVGAGI. The CDR3 loop reads CASSPPQGARGYTF. DNA for the CDR3: TGTGCCAGCAGTCCCCCGCAGGGCGCCCGTGGCTACACCTTC.

The rearrangement links TRBV4-1 to TRBJ2-2, with D possibly called TRBD1 or TRBD2 (5 bases each). Trimming left V 3 bases short and J 4 bases short, with 6 bases between. Looked up from germline, CDR1 is MGHRA and CDR2 is YSYEKL. The CDR3 has 13 amino acids. Here the CDR3 reads CASSQGPTGELFF. The CDR3, as DNA: TGCGCCAGCAGCCAGGGACCCACCGGGGAGCTGTTTTTT.

About this clonotype: An end of the junction differs from the germline gene, which may be a read error. V is TRBV7-9 and J is TRBJ2-7; possible D gene TRBD1, 5 bases. The CDR3 loop spans 13 amino acids. Germline V gene data show CDR1 as SEHNR and CDR2 as FQNEAQ (reference sequence). This CDR3 reads CASSLADSGQGDF. CDR3 DNA: TGTGCCAGCAGCTTAGCCGACTCAGGTCAAGGGGACTTC.

A note on this clonotype: At one end, the junction sequence differs from germline, possibly due to a read error. CDR3 region: CASSINRGNVNSPLHF. The CDR3 DNA reads as TGTGCAAGCAGCATCAACAGGGGGAATGTAAATTCACCCCTCCACTTT. This rearrangement joins TRBV7-2 to TRBJ1-6; 8 bases are a match to TRBD1. This CDR3 contains 16 residues. The germline CDR1 and CDR2 sequences are SGHTA and FQGNSA.

This clonotype was detected only a few times. CDR3 bases: TGTGCCAGCAGTTCCCCCGTTGCAGAGACCCAGTACTTC. Protein product: CASSSPVAETQYF. The chain combines TRBV6-2 or TRBV6-3 with TRBJ2-5; D gene unclear. CDR3 size: 13 residues. CDR1 and CDR2 from the germline V gene are MNHEY and SVGEGT. V was cut by 4 bases and J by 4 bases, with 10 bases left in between.

V usage is TRBV9 and J usage is TRBJ2-1; D unclear. Looked up from germline, CDR1 is SGDLS and CDR2 is YYNGEE. This CDR3 has 15 amino acids. Trimming removed 0 bases at V and 6 bases at J, with 13 bases between. CDR3 region: CASSVAGVPANEQFF. In nucleotides, the CDR3 is TGTGCCAGCAGCGTAGCTGGGGTCCCGGCCAATGAGCAGTTCTTC.

The gene calls are TRBV5-1 and TRBJ2-3, with D tentatively TRBD2 (6 bases). Germline V gene data show CDR1 as SGHRS and CDR2 as YFSETQ. Trimming removed 4 bases from V and 0 bases from J, with 15 bases in between. This CDR3 comprises 16 residues. DNA of the CDR3: TGCGCCAGCAGCGCCGATCTAGCGCAAAGCACAGATACGCAGTATTTT. Translated, it gives CASSADLAQSTDTQYF.

This sequence joins TRBV28 and TRBJ1-4; no definite D call. The germline gives CDR1 MDHEN, CDR2 SYDVKM. Trimming took 4 bases from V and 7 from J, leaving 13 bases between them. The CDR3 contains 14 residues. The DNA of the CDR3 is TGTGCCAGCAGTTCGAGTCGGGTACCTGAAAAACTGTTTTTT. Protein: CASSSSRVPEKLFF.